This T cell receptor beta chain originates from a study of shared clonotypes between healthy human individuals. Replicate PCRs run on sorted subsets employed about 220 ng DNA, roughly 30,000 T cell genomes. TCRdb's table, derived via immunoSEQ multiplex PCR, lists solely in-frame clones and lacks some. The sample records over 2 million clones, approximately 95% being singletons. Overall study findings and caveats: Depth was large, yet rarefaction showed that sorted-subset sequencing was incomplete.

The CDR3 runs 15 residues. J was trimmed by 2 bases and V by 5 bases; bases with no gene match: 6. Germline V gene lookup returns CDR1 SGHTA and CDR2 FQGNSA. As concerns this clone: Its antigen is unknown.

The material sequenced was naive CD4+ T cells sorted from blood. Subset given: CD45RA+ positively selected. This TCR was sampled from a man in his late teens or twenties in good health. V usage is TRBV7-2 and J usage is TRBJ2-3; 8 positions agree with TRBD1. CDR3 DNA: TGTGCCAGCAGCCAAATGACAGGGGCCACAGATACGCAGTATTTT. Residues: CASSQMTGATDTQYF.